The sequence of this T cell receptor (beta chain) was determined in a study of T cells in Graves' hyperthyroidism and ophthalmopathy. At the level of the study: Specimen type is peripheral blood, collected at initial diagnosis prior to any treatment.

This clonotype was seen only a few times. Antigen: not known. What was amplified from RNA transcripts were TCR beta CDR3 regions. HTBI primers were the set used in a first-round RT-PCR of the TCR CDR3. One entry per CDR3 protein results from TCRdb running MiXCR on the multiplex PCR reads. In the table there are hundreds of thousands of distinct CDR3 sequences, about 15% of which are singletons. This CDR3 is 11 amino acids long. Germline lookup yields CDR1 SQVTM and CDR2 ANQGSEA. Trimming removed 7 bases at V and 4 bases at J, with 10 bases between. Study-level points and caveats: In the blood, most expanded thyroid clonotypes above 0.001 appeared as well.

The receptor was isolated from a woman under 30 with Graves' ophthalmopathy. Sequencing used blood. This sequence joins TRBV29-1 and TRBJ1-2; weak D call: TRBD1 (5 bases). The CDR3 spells CSDRGGYGYTF. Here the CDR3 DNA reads TGCAGCGACCGTGGGGGCTATGGCTACACCTTC. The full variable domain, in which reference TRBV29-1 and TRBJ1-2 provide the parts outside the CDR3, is SAVISQKPSRDICQRGTSLTIQCQVDSQVTMMFWYRQQPGQSLTLIATANQGSEATYESGFVIDKFPISRPNLTFSTLTVSNMSPEDSSIYLCSDRGGYGYTFGSGTRLTVV.